Below, 26 T cell receptor beta chains from the same sample are listed, as sequenced in a study of control samples from healthy donors and cancer patients. The data were produced by immunoSEQ multiplex PCR, yet TCRdb's version contains in-frame clones alone and is incomplete. Altogether approximately 90,000 clones are present, approximately 84% being singletons, with the ten largest covering under 40%. Sequencing input: PBMCs. The receptors come from a man between 65 and 79 years old with lung cancer.

The rearrangement uses TRBV3-1 (or the pseudogene TRBV3-2) and TRBJ1-5, with TRBD1 matching over 8 bases. Germline V lookup: CDR1 LGHDT, CDR2 YNNKEL (reference sequence). The CDR3 spans 15 residues. Trimming cost V 5 bases and J 5 bases; bases outside gene matches: 8. Written as DNA, the CDR3 is TGTGCCAGCAGCGCCCAGGGGGCCCCAGATCAGCCCCAGCATTTT. Protein product: CASSAQGAPDQPQHF.

The chain combines TRBV2 with TRBJ1-5; 9 bases align to TRBD1. V lost 8 bases, J lost 6 bases, and 5 bases stayed unmatched. Germline CDR1 and CDR2: SNHLY and FYNNEI. The CDR3 length is 13 residues. The CDR3 region is CASGTGRGQPQHF. The CDR3 DNA reads TGTGCCAGCGGGACAGGGAGGGGTCAGCCCCAGCATTTT.

The rearrangement uses TRBV25-1 and TRBJ2-1; D is unresolved. The CDR3 sequence is 14 residues long. Germline V gene sequence: CDR1 MGHDK, CDR2 SYGVNS. Trimming cost V 2 bases and J 6 bases, with 11 bases left between them. In nucleotides, the CDR3 is TGTGCCAGCAGTGAACCCCGTCGGTCCAATGAGCAGTTCTTC. Protein product: CASSEPRRSNEQFF.

The chain couples TRBV6-2 or TRBV6-3 to TRBJ2-5; D is uncertain. CDR1 and CDR2 from the germline V gene are MNHEY and SVGEGT. The V gene lost 4 bases and the J gene lost 7 bases, with 10 bases spanning the gap. There are 12 residues in the CDR3. CDR3 sequence: CASSSTLGTQYF. As DNA, the CDR3 is TGTGCCAGCAGTTCCACCTTGGGGACCCAGTACTTC.

This chain joins TRBV7-3 and TRBJ2-1, with TRBD2 matching over 11 bases. This CDR3 has 15 amino acids. The germline gives CDR1 SGHTA, CDR2 FQGTGA. V lost 5 bases to trimming and J lost 6 bases; unmatched junction nucleotides: 6. This chain's CDR3 is CASSVLAGGFNEQFF. The CDR3 nucleotides are TGTGCCAGCAGCGTTCTAGCGGGGGGCTTCAATGAGCAGTTCTTC.

This CDR3 is CASSSGTGAFF. Written as DNA, the CDR3 is TGTGCCAGCAGCTCAGGGACAGGGGCTTTCTTT. The J gene is TRBJ1-1, the V gene TRBV5-6; 9 bases match TRBD1. The CDR3 has 11 amino acids. CDR1 is SGHDT and CDR2 is YYEEEE in the germline V gene. Losses at the gene ends were 3 bases for V and 11 bases for J; bases not matched to a gene: 2.

V gene TRBV7-9 combines with J gene TRBJ2-3; possible D gene TRBD1, 5 bases. Germline CDR1 reads SEHNR; CDR2 reads FQNEAQ (reference sequence). V was clipped by 4 bases and J by 0 bases, with 11 bases between them. The CDR3 contains 15 residues. The CDR3 DNA is TGTGCCAGCAGCTCCGGACACCTTAGCACAGATACGCAGTATTTT. Translation gives CASSSGHLSTDTQYF. Variable domain in full (rest from reference TRBV7-9 and TRBJ2-3): DTGVSQNPRHKITKRGQNVTFRCDPISEHNRLYWYRQTLGQGPEFLTYFQNEAQLEKSRLLSDRFSAERPKGSFSTLEIQRTEQGDSAMYLCASSSGHLSTDTQYFGPGTRLTVL.

The rearrangement joins TRBV24-1 to TRBJ2-5; D perhaps matches TRBD2 (6 bases). V was cut by 5 bases and J by 1 base, with 7 bases left in between. Germline loops: CDR1 KGHDR, CDR2 SFDVKD. The CDR3 has 13 residues. CDR3 coding DNA: TGTGCCACCAGTGGACTAGTCCAAGAGACCCAGTACTTC. Residues: CATSGLVQETQYF.

V and J are TRBV25-1 and TRBJ2-2; 9 nucleotides line up with TRBD1. V shed 3 bases and J 4 bases; nucleotides not matched to a gene: 9. Germline V gives CDR1 MGHDK, CDR2 SYGVNS. The CDR3 is 17 residues long. CDR3 nucleotides: TGTGCCAGCAGTGATTCATTCGGGACAGGGCCCACCGGGGAGCTGTTTTTT. Its protein product is CASSDSFGTGPTGELFF.

This chain uses TRBV30 with TRBJ1-2; D possibly corresponds to TRBD1 (5 bases). Germline V gives CDR1 GTSNPN, CDR2 SVGIG (reference sequence). V was pared by 4 bases and J by 5 bases, with 14 bases between. CDR3 size: 13 residues. The CDR3 spells CAWMHQGAYGYTF. CDR3 DNA: TGTGCCTGGATGCACCAGGGAGCATATGGCTACACCTTC.

The chain employs TRBV9 and TRBJ2-5; TRBD1 aligns across 8 bases. CDR3 size: 16 residues. J lost 4 bases, V lost 4 bases, and 12 bases had no gene match. Germline assignment: CDR1 SGDLS and CDR2 YYNGEE. CDR3 region: CASSPRPGGLLETQYF. CDR3 coding DNA: TGTGCCAGCAGCCCCCGCCCAGGGGGCCTATTAGAGACCCAGTACTTC.

The CDR3 DNA follows: TGTGCCAGCAGCTTAGGAAGTAGGCAGACCCAGTACTTC. The encoded protein is CASSLGSRQTQYF. V usage is TRBV11-2 and J usage is TRBJ2-5; D is unresolved. The CDR3 runs to 13 residues. Trimming removed 1 base at V and 6 bases at J, with 9 bases between. Germline values: CDR1 SGHAT, CDR2 FQNNGV.

This chain uses TRBV12-3 or TRBV12-4 with TRBJ2-3; D unclear. Trimming removed 3 bases from V and 7 bases from J, with 11 bases in between. The CDR3 totals 13 residues. The DNA for the CDR3 is TGTGCCAGCAGTTTTATCCAAGGCCATACGCAGTATTTT. It translates to CASSFIQGHTQYF.

About this clone itself: Other DNA sequences in the same sample also yield this CDR3. V gene TRBV2 combines with J gene TRBJ1-2, with D possibly being TRBD1 (5 bases). CDR3 length: 13 amino acids. Germline loops: CDR1 SNHLY, CDR2 FYNNEI. V lost 6 bases and J 6 bases, leaving 14 bases between the germline ends. This CDR3 is CASRTGGGHGYTF. CDR3 bases: TGTGCCAGCAGAACGGGGGGAGGTCATGGCTACACCTTC.

The chain combines TRBV7-3 with TRBJ2-3, with D unclear. Germline loops: CDR1 SGHTA, CDR2 FQGTGA. Trimming pared 3 bases from V and 5 bases from J, leaving 9 bases between. CDR3 length: 13 residues. This CDR3 reads CASSFYSGDTQYF. CDR3 nucleotides: TGTGCCAGCAGCTTTTATTCAGGAGATACGCAGTATTTT.

Only a few counts were recorded for this clone. The chain joins TRBV4-1 to TRBJ1-2; TRBD1 aligns across 9 bases. The CDR3 totals 16 residues. Per the germline V gene, CDR1 is MGHRA and CDR2 is YSYEKL. The ends lost 1 base at V and 4 bases at J; junction bases unmatched: 7. Here the CDR3 reads CASSQAWDRELYGYTF. CDR3 in DNA: TGCGCCAGCAGCCAAGCCTGGGACAGGGAACTCTATGGCTACACCTTC.

The chain recombines TRBV19 with TRBJ1-1; D is ambiguous. The CDR3 contains 13 residues. The ends were cut back, 8 bases at V and 1 base at J, with 11 bases in the middle. Germline CDR1 LNHDA, CDR2 SQIVND (reference sequence). The CDR3 bases are TGTGCCAGTCGAACGGAAGGGAACACTGAAGCTTTCTTT. It is translated as CASRTEGNTEAFF.

The rearrangement links TRBV7-9 to TRBJ2-5; tentatively, D is TRBD2 (6 bases). Trimming pared 5 bases from V and 5 bases from J, leaving 18 bases between. CDR1 and CDR2 from the germline V gene are SEHNR and FQNEAQ (reference sequence). This CDR3 has 15 residues. CDR3 DNA sequence: TGTGCCAGCAGCGACGGCGGGACTTCGGGGGAGACCCAGTACTTC. Translated: CASSDGGTSGETQYF.

The chain carries TRBV7-8 and TRBJ1-5; D perhaps matches TRBD1 (6 bases). The germline gives CDR1 SGHVS, CDR2 FQNEAQ. The CDR3 runs to 14 residues. V was trimmed by 5 bases and J by 4 bases, leaving 12 bases between them. The CDR3 DNA reads TGTGCCAGCAGCCGAGACAGGATGAATCAGCCCCAGCATTTT. Its protein is CASSRDRMNQPQHF.

The V call is TRBV4-1, the J call TRBJ1-3; TRBD1 agrees at 7 bases. Germline values: CDR1 MGHRA, CDR2 YSYEKL. The CDR3 loop spans 16 amino acids. V trimming: 2 bases; J trimming: 0 bases; junction bases outside the gene matches: 4. CDR3 DNA: TGCGCCAGCAGCCAACGGGACAGTTCCTCTGGAAACACCATATATTTT. This codes for CASSQRDSSSGNTIYF.

The chain uses TRBV29-1 and TRBJ2-5; D might be TRBD1 or TRBD2, each matching 5 bases. This CDR3 comprises 15 residues. V lost 4 bases and J 5 bases, leaving 20 bases between the germline ends. Looked up from germline, CDR1 is SQVTM and CDR2 is ANQGSEA. The chain's CDR3 is CSVGRDGRLGETQYF. Here the CDR3 DNA reads TGCAGCGTTGGCCGGGACGGACGATTGGGGGAGACCCAGTACTTC.

The table lists this clone with a few counts. The sample holds other DNA sequences that translate to the same CDR3. The gene calls are TRBV4-3 and TRBJ2-7; a possible D gene is TRBD1 (5 bases). Germline loops: CDR1 LGHNA, CDR2 YSLEER. Trimming removed 0 bases at V and 4 bases at J, with 7 bases between. This CDR3 is 13 amino acids long. CDR3 in DNA: TGCGCCAGCAGCCAAGATAGGGGTTACGAGCAGTACTTC. Protein: CASSQDRGYEQYF.

V gene TRBV24-1 combines with J gene TRBJ1-2, with a possible D match to TRBD1 (6 bases). Looked up from germline, CDR1 is KGHDR and CDR2 is SFDVKD. The length of the CDR3 is 14 residues. The V and J ends lost 4 bases and 7 bases respectively, with 15 bases between them. CDR3 sequence: CATSEGGRGFGYTF. The CDR3 DNA reads TGTGCCACCAGTGAGGGGGGGCGCGGATTTGGCTACACCTTC.

The J gene is TRBJ1-1, the V gene TRBV5-4; unclear D gene. Germline CDR1 is SGHNT and CDR2 is YYREEE (reference sequence). This CDR3 comprises 13 residues. V was cut by 2 bases and J by 1 base, with 6 bases left in between. Here the CDR3 DNA reads TGTGCCAGCAGCTTTTCACAGAACACTGAAGCTTTCTTT. This gives the protein CASSFSQNTEAFF.

This clone was seen a handful of times. This chain connects TRBV15 to TRBJ2-1; 10 bases are shared with TRBD1. Trimming took 2 bases from V and 6 from J; bases not matched to a gene: 4. In germline, CDR1 is LNHNV, CDR2 YYDKDF (reference sequence). CDR3 length: 15 amino acids. The CDR3 sequence: CATSRQGTGVNEQFF. DNA of the CDR3: TGTGCCACCAGCAGACAGGGGACAGGGGTCAATGAGCAGTTCTTC.

V gene TRBV24-1 combines with J gene TRBJ2-3, with D maybe TRBD2 (6 bases). This CDR3 region has 15 residues. Trimming took 11 bases from V and 3 from J, leaving 20 bases between them. From germline, CDR1 is KGHDR and CDR2 SFDVKD. CDR3 DNA: TGTGCCATCTCTCGGGGGTTTAGTGTGACAGATACGCAGTATTTT. The encoded protein is CAISRGFSVTDTQYF.